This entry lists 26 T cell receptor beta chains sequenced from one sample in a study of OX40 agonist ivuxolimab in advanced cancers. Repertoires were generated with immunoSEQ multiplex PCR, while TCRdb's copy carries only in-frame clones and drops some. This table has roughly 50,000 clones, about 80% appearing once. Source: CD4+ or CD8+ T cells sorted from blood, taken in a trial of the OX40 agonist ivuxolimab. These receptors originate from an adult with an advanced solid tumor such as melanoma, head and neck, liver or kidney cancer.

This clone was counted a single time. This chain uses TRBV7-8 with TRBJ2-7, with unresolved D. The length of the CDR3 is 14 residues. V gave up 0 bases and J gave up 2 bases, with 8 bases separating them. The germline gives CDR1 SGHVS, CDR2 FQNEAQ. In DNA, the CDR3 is TGTGCCAGCAGCTTAGCGACATCAACCTACGAGCAGTACTTC. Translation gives CASSLATSTYEQYF.

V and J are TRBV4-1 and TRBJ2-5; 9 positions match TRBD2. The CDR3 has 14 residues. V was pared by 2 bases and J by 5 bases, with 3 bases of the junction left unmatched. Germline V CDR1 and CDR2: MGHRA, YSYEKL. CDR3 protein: CASSQLAGSETQYF. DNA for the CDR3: TGCGCCAGCAGCCAACTAGCGGGATCGGAGACCCAGTACTTC.

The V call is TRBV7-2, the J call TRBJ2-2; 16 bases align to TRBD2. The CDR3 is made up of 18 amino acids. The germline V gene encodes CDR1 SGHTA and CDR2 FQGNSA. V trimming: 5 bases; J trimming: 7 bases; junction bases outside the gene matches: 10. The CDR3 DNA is TGTGCCAGCAGCGGTTCGGGACTAGCGGGAGGGCAAGGCGGGGAGCTGTTTTTT. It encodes CASSGSGLAGGQGGELFF. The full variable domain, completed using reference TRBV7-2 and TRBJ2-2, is GAGVSQSPSNKVTEKGKDVELRCDPISGHTALYWYRQSLGQGLEFLIYFQGNSAPDKSGLPSDRFSAERTGGSVSTLTIQRTQQEDSAVYLCASSGSGLAGGQGGELFFGEGSRLTVL.

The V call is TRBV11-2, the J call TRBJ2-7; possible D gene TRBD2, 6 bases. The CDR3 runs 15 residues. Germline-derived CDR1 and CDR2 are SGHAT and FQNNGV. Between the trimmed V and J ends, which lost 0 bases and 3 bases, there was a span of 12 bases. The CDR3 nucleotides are TGTGCCAGCAGCTTAGAGGCAATGGACTACTACGAGCAGTACTTC. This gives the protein CASSLEAMDYYEQYF. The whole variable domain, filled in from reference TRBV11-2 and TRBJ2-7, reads EAGVAQSPRYKIIEKRQSVAFWCNPISGHATLYWYQQILGQGPKLLIQFQNNGVVDDSQLPKDRFSAERLKGVDSTLKIQPAKLEDSAVYLCASSLEAMDYYEQYFGPGTRLTVT.

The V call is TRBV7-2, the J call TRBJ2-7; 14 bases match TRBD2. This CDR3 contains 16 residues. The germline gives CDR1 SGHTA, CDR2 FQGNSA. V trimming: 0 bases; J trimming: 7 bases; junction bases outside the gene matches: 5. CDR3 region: CASSLARGLAGEEQYF. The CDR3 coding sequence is TGTGCCAGCAGCTTAGCGCGGGGACTAGCGGGGGAAGAGCAGTACTTC.

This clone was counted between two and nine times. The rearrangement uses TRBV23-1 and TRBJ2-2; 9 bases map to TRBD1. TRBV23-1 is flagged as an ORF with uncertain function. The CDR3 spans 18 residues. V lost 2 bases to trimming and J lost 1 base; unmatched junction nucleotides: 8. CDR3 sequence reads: CASSQPPGQGKNTGELFF. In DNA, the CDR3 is TGCGCCAGCAGTCAACCCCCGGGACAGGGTAAGAACACCGGGGAGCTGTTTTTT.

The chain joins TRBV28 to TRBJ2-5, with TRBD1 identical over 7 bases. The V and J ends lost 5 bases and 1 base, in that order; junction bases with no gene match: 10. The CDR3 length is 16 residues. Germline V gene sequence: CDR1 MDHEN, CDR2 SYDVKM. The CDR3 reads CASSLADREIQETQYF. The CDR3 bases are TGTGCCAGCAGTCTCGCCGACAGGGAGATCCAAGAGACCCAGTACTTC.

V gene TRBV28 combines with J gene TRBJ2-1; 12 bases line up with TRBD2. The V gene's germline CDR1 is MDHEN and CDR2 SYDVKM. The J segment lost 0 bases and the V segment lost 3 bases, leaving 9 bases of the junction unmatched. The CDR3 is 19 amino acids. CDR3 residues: CASSFVLAGGPGSYNEQFF. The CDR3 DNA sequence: TGTGCCAGCAGTTTTGTTCTAGCGGGAGGGCCGGGCTCCTACAATGAGCAGTTCTTC.

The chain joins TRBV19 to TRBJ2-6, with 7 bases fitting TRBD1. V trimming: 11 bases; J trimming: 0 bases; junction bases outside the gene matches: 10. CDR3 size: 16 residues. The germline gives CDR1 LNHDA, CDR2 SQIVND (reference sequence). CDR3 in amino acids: CASAHRGLSGANVLTF. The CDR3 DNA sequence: TGTGCCTCCGCTCACAGGGGTCTCTCTGGGGCCAACGTCCTGACTTTC.

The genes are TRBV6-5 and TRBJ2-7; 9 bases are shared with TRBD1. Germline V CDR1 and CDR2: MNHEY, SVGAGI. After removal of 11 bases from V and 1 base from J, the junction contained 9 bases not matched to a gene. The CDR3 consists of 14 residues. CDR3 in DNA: TGTGCCGGGGCACGGGACAGGGCTTCCTACGAGCAGTACTTC. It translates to CAGARDRASYEQYF.

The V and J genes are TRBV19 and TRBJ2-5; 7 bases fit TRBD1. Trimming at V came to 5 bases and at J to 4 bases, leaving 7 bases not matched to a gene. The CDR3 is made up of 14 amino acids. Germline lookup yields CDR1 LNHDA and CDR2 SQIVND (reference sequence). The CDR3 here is CASSDTGVSETQYF. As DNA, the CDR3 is TGTGCCAGTAGTGATACAGGGGTGTCAGAGACCCAGTACTTC.

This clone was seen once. This chain's CDR3 is CASGWTAAQPQHF. The CDR3 coding sequence is TGCGCCAGCGGGTGGACAGCGGCGCAGCCCCAGCATTTT. The chain combines TRBV10-2 with TRBJ1-5; maybe TRBD1 (6 bases). The CDR3 spans 13 residues. Germline V lookup: CDR1 WSHSY, CDR2 SAAADI. The ends were cut back, 8 bases at V and 7 bases at J, with 15 bases in the middle.

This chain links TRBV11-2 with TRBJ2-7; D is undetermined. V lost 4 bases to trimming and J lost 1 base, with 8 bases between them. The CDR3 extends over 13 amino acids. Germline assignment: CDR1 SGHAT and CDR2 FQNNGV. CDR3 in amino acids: CASSYARSYEQYF. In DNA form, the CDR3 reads TGTGCCAGCAGCTACGCCAGATCCTACGAGCAGTACTTC.

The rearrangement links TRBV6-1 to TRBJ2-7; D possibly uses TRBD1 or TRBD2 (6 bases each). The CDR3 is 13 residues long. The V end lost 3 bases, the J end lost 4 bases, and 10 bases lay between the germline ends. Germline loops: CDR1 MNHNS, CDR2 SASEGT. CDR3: CASSEEGGYEQYF. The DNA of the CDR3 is TGTGCCAGCAGTGAGGAAGGGGGGTACGAGCAGTACTTC.

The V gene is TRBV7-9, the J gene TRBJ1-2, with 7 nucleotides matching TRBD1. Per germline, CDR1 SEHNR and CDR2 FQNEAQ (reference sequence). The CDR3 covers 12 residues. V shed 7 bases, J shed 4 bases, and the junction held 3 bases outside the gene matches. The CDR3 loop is CASTAGGYGYTF. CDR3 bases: TGTGCCAGCACGGCAGGGGGCTATGGCTACACCTTC.

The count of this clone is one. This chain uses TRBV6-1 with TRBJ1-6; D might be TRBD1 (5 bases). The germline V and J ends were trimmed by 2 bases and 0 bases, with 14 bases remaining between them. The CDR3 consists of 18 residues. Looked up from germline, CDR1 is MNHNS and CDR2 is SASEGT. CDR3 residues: CASSERAGRSSYNSPLHF. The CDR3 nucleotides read TGTGCCAGCAGTGAACGGGCAGGGAGGAGCTCCTATAATTCACCCCTCCACTTT.

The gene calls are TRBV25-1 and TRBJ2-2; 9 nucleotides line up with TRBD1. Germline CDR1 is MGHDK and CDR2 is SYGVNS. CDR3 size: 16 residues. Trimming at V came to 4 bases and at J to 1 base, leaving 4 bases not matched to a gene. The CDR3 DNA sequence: TGTGCCAGCAGTGCTGGACAGGGGCGGAACACCGGGGAGCTGTTTTTT. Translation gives CASSAGQGRNTGELFF.

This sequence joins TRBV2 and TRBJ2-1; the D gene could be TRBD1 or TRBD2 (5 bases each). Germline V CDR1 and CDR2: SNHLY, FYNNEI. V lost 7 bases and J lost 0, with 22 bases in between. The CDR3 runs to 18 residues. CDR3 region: CASKGSRDPLSSYNEQFF. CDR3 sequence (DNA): TGTGCCAGCAAGGGTTCTAGGGACCCGCTAAGCTCCTACAATGAGCAGTTCTTC.

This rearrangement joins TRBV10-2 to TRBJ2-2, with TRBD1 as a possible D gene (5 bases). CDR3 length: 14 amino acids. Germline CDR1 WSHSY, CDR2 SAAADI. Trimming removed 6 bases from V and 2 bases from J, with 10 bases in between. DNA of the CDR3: TGCGCCAGCAGAGCAGGGCCCAACACCGGGGAGCTGTTTTTT. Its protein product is CASRAGPNTGELFF.

DNA of the CDR3: TGTGCCACCAGCAGACCCCAGGGAGGGGCCACTGAAGCTTTCTTT. Its protein is CATSRPQGGATEAFF. The chain recombines TRBV15 with TRBJ1-1, with D possibly being TRBD1 (5 bases). The V and J ends lost 2 bases and 4 bases respectively, with 14 bases between them. CDR1 is LNHNV and CDR2 is YYDKDF in the germline V gene (reference sequence). The CDR3 totals 15 residues.

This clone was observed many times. DNA for the CDR3: TGTGCCAGCTCACCACGAGGGGTAGGACGCGGGGATGAGCAGTTCTTC. It translates to CASSPRGVGRGDEQFF. The genes are TRBV18 and TRBJ2-1; tentative D call: TRBD2 (6 bases). Between the trimmed V and J ends, which lost 1 base and 8 bases, there was a span of 18 bases. The length of the CDR3 is 16 residues. Germline V CDR1 and CDR2: KGHSH, LQKENI.

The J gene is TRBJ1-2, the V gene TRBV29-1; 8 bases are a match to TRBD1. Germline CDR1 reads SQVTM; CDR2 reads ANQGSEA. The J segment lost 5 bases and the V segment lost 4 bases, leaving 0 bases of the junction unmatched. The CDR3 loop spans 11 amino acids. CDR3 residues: CSVGQGYGYTF. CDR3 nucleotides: TGCAGCGTTGGACAGGGGTATGGCTACACCTTC.

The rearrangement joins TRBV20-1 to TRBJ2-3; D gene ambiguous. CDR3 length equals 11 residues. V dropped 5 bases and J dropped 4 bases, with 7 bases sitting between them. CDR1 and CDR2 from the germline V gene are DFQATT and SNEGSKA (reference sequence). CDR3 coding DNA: TGCAGTGCTCCTCAGTCAGATACGCAGTATTTT. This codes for CSAPQSDTQYF.

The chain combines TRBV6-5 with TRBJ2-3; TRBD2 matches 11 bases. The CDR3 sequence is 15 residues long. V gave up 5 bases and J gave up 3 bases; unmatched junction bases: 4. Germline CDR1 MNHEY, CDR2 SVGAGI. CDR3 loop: CASSAPSGGTDTQYF. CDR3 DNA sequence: TGTGCCAGCAGTGCACCTAGCGGGGGGACAGATACGCAGTATTTT.

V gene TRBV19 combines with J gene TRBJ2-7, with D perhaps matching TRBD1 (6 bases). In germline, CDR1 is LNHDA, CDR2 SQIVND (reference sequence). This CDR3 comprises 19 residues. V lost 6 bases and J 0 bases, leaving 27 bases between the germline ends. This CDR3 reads CASSAWSGLTGNPSYEQYF. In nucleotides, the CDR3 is TGTGCCAGTAGCGCATGGTCCGGGCTAACAGGGAACCCCTCCTACGAGCAGTACTTC.

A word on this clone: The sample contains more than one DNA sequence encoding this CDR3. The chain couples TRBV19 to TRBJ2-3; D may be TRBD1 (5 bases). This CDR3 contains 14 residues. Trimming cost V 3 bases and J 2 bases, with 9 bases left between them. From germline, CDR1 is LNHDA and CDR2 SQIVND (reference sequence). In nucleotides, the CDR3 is TGTGCCAGTAGTATCACAGGAGCCACAGATACGCAGTATTTT. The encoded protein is CASSITGATDTQYF.